This T cell receptor (beta chain) was identified during a study of CD8 T cells in Susac syndrome. CDR1 LGHDT and CDR2 YNNKEL come from the germline V gene (reference sequence). The CDR3 contains 12 residues. With 4 bases removed from V and 10 bases from J, the gap between germline ends came to 12 bases. An amount of RNA that ranged from roughly 0.5 to 1 ug was reverse transcribed with random hexamers. Each CDR3 protein gets one entry after TCRdb re-called the immunoSEQ multiplex PCR reads with MiXCR. The table lists over 150,000 distinct CDR3 sequences, nearly 95% of them singletons. The clonotype comes from a human donor with multiple sclerosis. The chain has TRBV3-1 and TRBJ2-3, with D perhaps matching TRBD1 (5 bases). Sequencing used CD4+ T cells from PBMCs. CDR3 sequence: CASSLRDAAQYF. DNA of the CDR3: TGTGCCAGCAGCCTCAGGGATGCGGCGCAGTATTTT.